The sequence of this T cell receptor (beta chain) was determined in a study of shared clonotypes between healthy human individuals. Study overall: The cohort comprised a couple of women and a few men. Their ages spanned 18 to 49 years. Study-wide results and limits: Shared across a few donors were around 5% of the naive CD4 clonotypes.

Recent vaccinations or acute infections were absent in the healthy HIV-negative adult donors. Of note for this clone: Its target is not known.

Produced via immunoSEQ multiplex PCR; TCRdb's table is partial and in-frame only. Of about 2.3 million clones in the sample, 85% to 95% were seen once. V lost 0 bases and J lost 7, with 10 bases in between. This CDR3 contains 14 residues. The germline CDR1 and CDR2 sequences are SGHNT and YENEEA. This chain uses TRBV11-3 with TRBJ2-1, with D unclear. The sequence came from a man younger than 35 in good health. Some clones in this sample may be carry-over from other donors' samples. Material for sequencing was naive CD4+ T cells from PBMCs. Documented subset: CD45RA+ positively selected. CDR3 bases: TGTGCCAGCAGCTTAGATGTATCCAGAAATGAGCAGTTCTTC. Amino acids: CASSLDVSRNEQFF. The full variable domain, with the rest looked up from reference TRBV11-3 and TRBJ2-1, is EAGVVQSPRYKIIEKKQPVAFWCNPISGHNTLYWYLQNLGQGPELLIRYENEEAVDDSQLPKDRFSAERLKGVDSTLKIQPAELGDSAVYLCASSLDVSRNEQFFGPGTRLTVL.